The 28 T cell receptor beta chains listed next were all sequenced from one sample in a study of metastatic and nonmetastatic thyroid tumors. TCRdb re-called the PCR reads through MiXCR. The repertoire holds some 37,000 clones, with roughly 20% as singletons. Nobody among the patients had been given any treatment before thyroid surgery. The sequencing input was blood. Receptors originate from a female donor with papillary thyroid cancer or a benign thyroid nodule (not recorded which). Some clones in this sample may be carry-over from other donors' samples.

This clone has a count of ten or more. The rearrangement links TRBV19 to TRBJ2-1, with 11 nucleotides matching TRBD2. V lost 6 bases, J lost 10 bases, and 8 bases stayed unmatched. The CDR3 is made up of 14 amino acids. Germline lookup yields CDR1 LNHDA and CDR2 SQIVND (reference sequence). CDR3 bases: TGTGCCAGTAGGCGCTCACTAGCGGGAGAAGAGCAGTTCTTC. Its protein product is CASRRSLAGEEQFF.

The gene calls are TRBV28 and TRBJ1-5, with D hard to call. Deletions cut 7 bases from V and 13 bases from J, with 20 bases between. CDR1 and CDR2 (germline): MDHEN, SYDVKM. This CDR3 is 13 amino acids long. CDR3 residues: CASTPTPNQHQHF. As DNA, the CDR3 is TGTGCCAGCACCCCGACACCTAATCAGCATCAGCATTTT.

With regard to this clone: Here the CDR3 omits its conserved ending phenylalanine or tryptophan, so a read error is the likely source. The V and J genes are TRBV11-2 and TRBJ1-2; the match to TRBD1 covers 8 bases. The CDR3 spans 16 residues. Per germline, CDR1 SGHAT and CDR2 FQNNGV. Germline trimming cut 0 bases from V and 9 bases from J; bases unmatched to any gene: 12. CDR3 bases: TGTGCCAGCAGCTTAGACTCCCCGGGACAGGCTTATTGCTACACCTCC. Translated: CASSLDSPGQAYCYTS.

Notes on this clone: Being one base from a much bigger clone, this may be a read error. This specimen includes other DNA sequences encoding the same CDR3. V is TRBV7-8 and J is TRBJ2-5; weak D call: TRBD1 (5 bases). This CDR3 has 11 amino acids. V was pared by 4 bases and J by 5 bases, with 5 bases between. The germline gives CDR1 SGHVS, CDR2 FQNEAQ. The DNA of the CDR3 is TGTGCCAGCAGCTCAGGGGAGACCCAGTACTTC. Translated, it gives CASSSGETQYF. The full variable domain, completed using reference TRBV7-8 and TRBJ2-5, is GAGVSQSPRYKVAKRGQDVALRCDPISGHVSLFWYQQALGQGPEFLTYFQNEAQLDKSGLPSDRFFAERPEGSVSTLKIQRTQQEDSAVYLCASSSGETQYFGPGTRLLVL.

This rearrangement joins TRBV7-2 to TRBJ2-7, with D hard to call. CDR3 length: 13 residues. Germline V gives CDR1 SGHTA, CDR2 FQGNSA. V was cut by 1 base and J by 2 bases, with 6 bases left in between. DNA of the CDR3: TGTGCCAGCAGCTTAGAGGGAACCTACGAGCAGTACTTC. This gives the protein CASSLEGTYEQYF.

This clone was detected ten times or more. A much larger clonotype is one base distant, so this may be a read error. Other DNA sequences of this sample code for an identical CDR3. The chain employs TRBV6-4 and TRBJ1-6; D is undetermined. The germline V gene has CDR1 MRHNA and CDR2 SNTAGT. V shed 3 bases and J shed 8 bases, with 2 bases lying between them. The CDR3 sequence is 11 residues long. The CDR3 protein is CASSEYSPLHF. CDR3 DNA sequence: TGTGCCAGCAGTGAATATTCACCCCTCCACTTT.

This clone was detected a few times. The V gene is TRBV6-1, the J gene TRBJ1-2; 10 nucleotides align to TRBD1. The CDR3 is made up of 15 amino acids. CDR1 is MNHNS, CDR2 SASEGT, per germline. Trimming at V came to 7 bases and at J to 10 bases, leaving 15 bases not matched to a gene. The DNA of the CDR3 is TGTGCCAGCAAGCGACAGGGGGCAGTCTTCGATGTCTACACCTTC. This gives the protein CASKRQGAVFDVYTF.

With respect to this clone: One base away lies a much larger clone, so this may be a sequencing read error. The chain uses TRBV19 and TRBJ2-1; 9 bases map to TRBD2. Germline CDR1 and CDR2: LNHDA and SQIVND (reference sequence). The CDR3 sequence is 15 residues long. CDR3 region: CASSYLSGSGNEQFF. The CDR3 DNA reads as TGTGCCAGTAGCTACCTTAGCGGGAGCGGGAATGAGCAGTTCTTT.

This chain links TRBV19 with TRBJ2-7; D unclear. The ends were cut back, 1 base at V and 4 bases at J, with 8 bases in the middle. CDR1 is LNHDA and CDR2 is SQIVND in the germline V gene (reference sequence). This CDR3 region has 13 residues. This CDR3 reads CASSIGRRYEQYF. Here the CDR3 DNA reads TGTGCCAGTAGTATAGGGAGACGATACGAGCAGTACTTC.

This clone was counted between two and nine times. This rearrangement joins TRBV6-5 to TRBJ2-1; 7 nucleotides agree with TRBD1. V lost 3 bases to trimming and J lost 10 bases; unmatched junction nucleotides: 9. Germline CDR1 is MNHEY and CDR2 is SVGAGI. The CDR3 totals 14 residues. CDR3 nucleotides: TGTGCCAGCAGTTATCAGGGGGAGACCGAAGAGCAGTTCTTC. Amino acid sequence: CASSYQGETEEQFF.

This rearrangement joins TRBV30 to TRBJ1-5; tentative D call: TRBD1 (5 bases). Trimming removed 1 base from V and 4 bases from J, with 17 bases in between. Germline CDR1 GTSNPN, CDR2 SVGIG (reference sequence). CDR3 length: 16 residues. DNA for the CDR3: TGTGCCTGGAGTGGGGGGACCGGGACGGCAAATCAGCCCCAGCATTTT. Protein sequence: CAWSGGTGTANQPQHF.

This clone was detected only once. This sequence joins TRBV13 and TRBJ1-6; D possibly corresponds to TRBD1 (5 bases). CDR1 is PRHDT and CDR2 is FYEKMQ in the germline V gene (reference sequence). The V and J ends lost 4 bases and 9 bases respectively, with 16 bases between them. This CDR3 spans 15 amino acids. The CDR3 is CASSSSVGTGSPLHF. The CDR3, as DNA: TGTGCCAGCAGCTCCTCAGTGGGGACGGGTTCACCCCTCCACTTT.

The chain employs TRBV2 and TRBJ1-5; D remains unclear. V lost 6 bases and J lost 3, with 9 bases in between. The CDR3 has 13 residues. Germline CDR1 SNHLY, CDR2 FYNNEI. Here the CDR3 reads CASSQDHNQPQHF. The CDR3 nucleotides read TGTGCCAGCAGCCAGGACCACAATCAGCCCCAGCATTTT.

This clone was seen repeatedly, ten times or more. Other DNA variants within this sample encode the same CDR3. The chain joins TRBV11-1 to TRBJ1-2; 8 nucleotides match TRBD1. The CDR3 runs 16 residues. CDR1 and CDR2 (germline): SGHAT, FQDESV (reference sequence). V was pared by 0 bases and J by 6 bases, with 9 bases of the junction left unmatched. As DNA, the CDR3 is TGTGCCAGCAGCTTAGCTCGTCGGACAGGGCAGGATGGCTACACCTTC. Translating it yields CASSLARRTGQDGYTF.

This clone was counted at least ten times. The chain uses TRBV3-1 and TRBJ1-5; 9 bases fit TRBD1. CDR3 length: 16 amino acids. CDR1 is LGHDT and CDR2 is YNNKEL in the germline V gene (reference sequence). With V trimmed by 1 base and J by 4 bases, 5 bases remained unmatched. CDR3 in amino acids: CASSQGGQGLNQPQHF. The CDR3 coding sequence is TGTGCCAGCAGCCAAGGTGGACAGGGGCTAAATCAGCCCCAGCATTTT.

This clone has at least ten counts. J is TRBJ1-6 and V is TRBV7-8, with a weak D call TRBD1 (5 bases). The CDR3 length is 15 residues. V was cut by 4 bases and J by 5 bases, with 12 bases left in between. Per the germline V gene, CDR1 is SGHVS and CDR2 is FQNEAQ. The CDR3 spells CASSSWGIDNSPLHF. CDR3 nucleotides: TGTGCCAGCAGCTCCTGGGGCATTGATAATTCACCCCTCCACTTT.

This clone was seen just once. This chain uses TRBV14 with TRBJ1-3, with D unclear. V was trimmed by 1 base and J by 1 base, leaving 8 bases between them. Germline assignment: CDR1 SGHDN and CDR2 FVKESK. The CDR3 is 15 residues long. The CDR3 reads CASSQGYASGNTIYF. The CDR3 DNA reads TGTGCCAGCAGCCAAGGGTACGCATCTGGAAACACCATATATTTT.

This clone was seen a few times. This may arise from a read error, as a much more abundant clone is one base away. The chain couples TRBV7-9 to TRBJ2-1; D not certain. The CDR3 extends over 12 amino acids. Trimming took off 9 bases at V and 8 bases at J, with 14 bases between the two ends. In germline, CDR1 is SEHNR, CDR2 FQNEAQ (reference sequence). CDR3 residues: CARSNSVDEQFF. DNA for the CDR3: TGTGCCAGAAGCAATTCGGTCGATGAGCAGTTCTTC.

This clone was observed many times. The chain employs TRBV6-1 and TRBJ2-3; D unclear. Germline V gives CDR1 MNHNS, CDR2 SASEGT. V lost 11 bases and J lost 1, with 13 bases in between. CDR3 length: 13 residues. The CDR3 loop is CARLRTRTDTQYF. CDR3 DNA: TGTGCCCGCCTTCGGACCCGCACAGATACGCAGTATTTT.

The table lists this clone with many counts. The chain joins TRBV12-3 or TRBV12-4 to TRBJ2-5; no firm D call. CDR3 length equals 13 residues. V was pared by 6 bases and J by 5 bases, with 13 bases between. The DNA for the CDR3 is TGTGCCAGCAGCATACAAGAAGGGGAGACCCAGTACTTC. Its protein product is CASSIQEGETQYF.

This clone turned up a few times. J is TRBJ1-1 and V is TRBV2; TRBD1 is a possible D gene (6 bases). The CDR3 is made up of 14 amino acids. CDR1 SNHLY and CDR2 FYNNEI come from the germline V gene. Trimming took 10 bases from V and 2 from J, leaving 17 bases between them. In nucleotides, the CDR3 is TGTGCCATCAGGAGGACAGTGTATAACACTGAAGCTTTCTTT. The encoded protein is CAIRRTVYNTEAFF.

This clone was observed at least ten times. V and J are TRBV20-1 and TRBJ2-4; TRBD2 agrees at 11 bases. Per the germline V gene, CDR1 is DFQATT and CDR2 is SNEGSKA (reference sequence). The CDR3 consists of 16 residues. V was pared by 3 bases and J by 4 bases, with 8 bases of the junction left unmatched. The CDR3 sequence: CSASWASGRLKNIQYF. The CDR3 nucleotides read TGCAGTGCTAGTTGGGCTAGCGGGAGGCTTAAAAACATTCAGTACTTC.

This clone has at least ten counts. The DNA for the CDR3 is TGCAGTGCTCTCTCCCCCACTAGCGGTAGCACAGATACGCAGTATTTT. Encoded protein: CSALSPTSGSTDTQYF. The V and J genes are TRBV20-1 and TRBJ2-3, with TRBD2 matching 8 bases. V was clipped by 5 bases and J by 0 bases; unmatched bases: 10. Germline V lookup: CDR1 DFQATT, CDR2 SNEGSKA (reference sequence). The CDR3 is 16 residues long.

This clone appeared many times. V usage is TRBV11-3 and J usage is TRBJ2-5; TRBD1 agrees at 9 bases. V dropped 3 bases and J dropped 1; count of bases not matched to a gene: 6. Per germline, CDR1 SGHNT and CDR2 YENEEA. The CDR3 consists of 16 residues. For the CDR3, the DNA is TGTGCCAGCAGCTTGGACAGGGGTCCTACCCAAGAGACCCAGTACTTC. Amino acid sequence: CASSLDRGPTQETQYF.

V and J are TRBV19 and TRBJ2-2, with TRBD1 matching over 10 bases. The CDR3 covers 16 residues. V was clipped by 5 bases and J by 7 bases; unmatched bases: 10. The germline gives CDR1 LNHDA, CDR2 SQIVND (reference sequence). CDR3 DNA sequence: TGTGCCAGTAGTCCTTACCGGGACAGGGGTGACGGGGAGCTGTTTTTT. This sequence encodes CASSPYRDRGDGELFF.

Within the sample, this clone is medium-sized. The rearrangement uses TRBV27 and TRBJ1-6; no clear D gene. The CDR3 is 13 amino acids. Trimming removed 5 bases from V and 8 bases from J, with 10 bases in between. From germline, CDR1 is MNHEY and CDR2 SMNVEV (reference sequence). The CDR3 is CASSPTFDSPLHF. In nucleotides, the CDR3 is TGTGCCAGCAGTCCCACCTTTGATTCACCCCTCCACTTT.

This clone occurred many times. The gene calls are TRBV7-2 and TRBJ2-5, with D possibly called TRBD1 or TRBD2 (5 bases each). The germline CDR1 and CDR2 sequences are SGHTA and FQGNSA. This CDR3 has 13 amino acids. Trimming stripped 5 bases from V and 5 bases from J, with 12 bases between. The CDR3 sequence is CASSPPWGETQYF. In DNA, the CDR3 is TGTGCCAGCAGCCCCCCATGGGGGGAGACCCAGTACTTC.

The rearrangement links TRBV20-1 to TRBJ1-5, with 9 bases matching TRBD1. The length of the CDR3 is 15 residues. V dropped 4 bases and J dropped 5; count of bases not matched to a gene: 9. Germline V gene sequence: CDR1 DFQATT, CDR2 SNEGSKA (reference sequence). CDR3: CSATVAGQGDQPQHF. In DNA form, the CDR3 reads TGCAGTGCTACGGTCGCGGGACAGGGAGATCAGCCCCAGCATTTT.